Presented here are 25 T cell receptor beta chains from one specimen sequenced in a study of T-cell memory formation after mild COVID-19. Each CDR3 protein gets one entry after TCRdb re-called the 5' RACE reads with MiXCR. The table includes 55,000 to 65,000 distinct CDR3 sequences, 9.5% detected once. Source material: PBMCs or a T cell subset sorted from them (not recorded which). The receptors shown here come from a man younger than 35 who had mild COVID-19 (a few samples of this study predate the infection). Cell type and time point are not known.

The chain carries TRBV3-1 and TRBJ1-2; TRBD1 is a possible D gene (5 bases). V dropped 3 bases and J dropped 8 bases, with 19 bases sitting between them. Germline-derived CDR1 and CDR2 are LGHDT and YNNKEL (reference sequence). The CDR3 totals 15 residues. CDR3 sequence: CASSQASGGARGYTF. Written as DNA, the CDR3 is TGTGCCAGCAGCCAGGCTTCAGGAGGGGCGCGGGGCTACACCTTC.

J is TRBJ1-2 and V is TRBV4-2; a possible D gene is TRBD1 (5 bases). The length of the CDR3 is 13 residues. Germline CDR1 LGHNA, CDR2 YNFKEQ. The V end was cut by 3 bases, the J end by 3 bases, with 8 bases between. For the CDR3, the DNA is TGTGCCAGCAGCCAGGGGGGGGACTATGGCTACACCTTC. Translating gives CASSQGGDYGYTF.

This clonotype was counted at least ten times. V and J are TRBV5-1 and TRBJ2-5; D might be TRBD1 (7 bases). V was cut by 4 bases and J by 2 bases, with 15 bases left in between. Germline V gene data show CDR1 as SGHRS and CDR2 as YFSETQ. This CDR3 spans 15 amino acids. The CDR3 region is CASSRGTELQETQYF. DNA for the CDR3: TGCGCCAGCAGCCGCGGGACAGAGCTTCAAGAGACCCAGTACTTC.

J is TRBJ2-5 and V is TRBV10-2; D not certain. The CDR3 consists of 12 residues. V lost 6 bases and J 5 bases, leaving 10 bases between the germline ends. Germline V CDR1 and CDR2: WSHSY, SAAADI. The CDR3 region is CASRAQMETQYF. Here the CDR3 DNA reads TGCGCCAGCAGGGCCCAAATGGAGACCCAGTACTTC.

The chain uses TRBV12-3 or TRBV12-4 and TRBJ2-7; D remains unclear. The CDR3 runs 16 residues. V shed 3 bases and J shed 2 bases, with 17 bases lying between them. The DNA for the CDR3 is TGTGCCAGCAGTTTGAGCCATCAAAAGGTCACCTACGAGCAGTACGTC. It translates to CASSLSHQKVTYEQYV.

The chain couples TRBV20-1 to TRBJ2-1, with 13 bases lining up with TRBD2. The CDR3 runs 15 residues. Unmatched junction bases numbered 7, after V lost 6 bases and J lost 5 bases. CDR1 and CDR2 from the germline V gene are DFQATT and SNEGSKA (reference sequence). The CDR3 DNA reads as TGCAGTGCCCACCCGGGACTAGCGGGGAACAATGAGCAGTTCTTC. The encoded protein is CSAHPGLAGNNEQFF.

This clonotype showed up just a few times. The chain couples TRBV7-2 to TRBJ2-5; the D gene is possibly TRBD2 (6 bases). The CDR3 consists of 14 residues. Trimming stripped 5 bases from V and 1 base from J, with 11 bases between. The germline V gene has CDR1 SGHTA and CDR2 FQGNSA. In DNA, the CDR3 is TGTGCCAGCAGCCCAGGGACTCCCCAAGAGACCCAGTACTTC. Its translation: CASSPGTPQETQYF. Full variable domain (outside the CDR3, taken from reference TRBV7-2 and TRBJ2-5): GAGVSQSPSNKVTEKGKDVELRCDPISGHTALYWYRQSLGQGLEFLIYFQGNSAPDKSGLPSDRFSAERTGGSVSTLTIQRTQQEDSAVYLCASSPGTPQETQYFGPGTRLLVL.

This clonotype turned up a few times. Written as DNA, the CDR3 is TGCGCCAGCAGCATAACCTTAGCGGGGGGCAGCTCCTACGAGCAGTACTTC. Protein product: CASSITLAGGSSYEQYF. The chain is built from TRBV5-1 and TRBJ2-7, with TRBD2 identical over 10 bases. Germline V gene sequence: CDR1 SGHRS, CDR2 YFSETQ. V lost 4 bases to trimming and J lost 0 bases; unmatched junction nucleotides: 10. CDR3 length: 17 residues. Complete variable domain (other parts from reference TRBV5-1 and TRBJ2-7): KAGVTQTPRYLIKTRGQQVTLSCSPISGHRSVSWYQQTPGQGLQFLFEYFSETQRNKGNFPGRFSGRQFSNSRSEMNVSTLELGDSALYLCASSITLAGGSSYEQYFGPGTRLTVT.

This clonotype has only a few counts. V and J are TRBV5-1 and TRBJ2-3; tentatively, D is TRBD1 (5 bases). The V end was cut by 0 bases, the J end by 3 bases, with 11 bases between. CDR1 is SGHRS and CDR2 is YFSETQ in the germline V gene. The CDR3 has 15 amino acids. The CDR3 nucleotides are TGCGCCAGCAGCTTGGCAGACAGCCTGACAGATACGCAGTATTTT. Translated: CASSLADSLTDTQYF.

By share of the sample, this clonotype is medium-sized (0.01 to 0.1%). The V gene is TRBV7-2, the J gene TRBJ2-3, with D maybe TRBD2 (5 bases). The ends were cut back, 6 bases at V and 9 bases at J, with 16 bases in the middle. CDR3 size: 13 residues. Germline V gene lookup returns CDR1 SGHTA and CDR2 FQGNSA. CDR3 amino acids: CASRTARGGTQYF. The CDR3 DNA follows: TGTGCCAGCAGGACGGCCCGTGGAGGCACGCAGTATTTT. Supplemented by reference TRBV7-2 and TRBJ2-3, the full variable domain reads GAGVSQSPSNKVTEKGKDVELRCDPISGHTALYWYRQSLGQGLEFLIYFQGNSAPDKSGLPSDRFSAERTGGSVSTLTIQRTQQEDSAVYLCASRTARGGTQYFGPGTRLTVL.

This clonotype showed up many times. V is TRBV20-1 and J is TRBJ2-3; perhaps TRBD2 as D (7 bases). V lost 6 bases and J lost 3, with 19 bases in between. The CDR3 sequence is 15 residues long. Germline V lookup: CDR1 DFQATT, CDR2 SNEGSKA (reference sequence). The CDR3: CSATPRGAGTDTQYF. CDR3 in DNA: TGCAGTGCCACCCCTCGGGGGGCGGGGACAGATACGCAGTATTTT.

This clonotype is deemed medium-sized. This chain joins TRBV7-2 and TRBJ2-7; a weak D match, TRBD2 (5 bases). The CDR3 is 16 residues long. CDR1 and CDR2 from the germline V gene are SGHTA and FQGNSA. The ends were cut back, 4 bases at V and 3 bases at J, with 19 bases in the middle. The CDR3 sequence: CASSSFGGSPLYEQYF. Here the CDR3 DNA reads TGTGCCAGCAGCTCCTTCGGAGGTAGCCCCCTCTACGAGCAGTACTTC.

At least ten counts were recorded for this clonotype. This sequence joins TRBV7-3 and TRBJ2-1; D is unresolved. V lost 0 bases to trimming and J lost 9 bases, with 9 bases between them. CDR1 and CDR2 from the germline V gene are SGHTA and FQGTGA. The CDR3 length is 13 residues. DNA of the CDR3: TGTGCCAGCAGCTTAACGGGCCTCGGTGAGCAGTTCTTC. Its protein is CASSLTGLGEQFF.

The chain joins TRBV5-1 to TRBJ1-1, with 8 bases matching TRBD1. The CDR3 has 15 residues. Germline CDR1 SGHRS, CDR2 YFSETQ. The J segment lost 2 bases and the V segment lost 6 bases, leaving 9 bases of the junction unmatched. For the CDR3, the DNA is TGCGCCAGCACCTATCGACAGGGGCTTAACACTGAAGCTTTCTTT. It is translated as CASTYRQGLNTEAFF.

This clonotype was counted between two and nine times. The CDR3 sequence: CASSMEPGQGVEQFF. The CDR3 nucleotides read TGTGCCAGCAGCATGGAACCGGGACAGGGAGTTGAGCAGTTCTTC. The chain couples TRBV9 to TRBJ2-1; TRBD1 matches 9 bases. From germline, CDR1 is SGDLS and CDR2 YYNGEE. V was clipped by 4 bases and J by 9 bases; unmatched bases: 11. The CDR3 covers 15 residues.

Worth noting for this clonotype: The missing conserved phenylalanine or tryptophan at the end of this CDR3 makes a read error likely. CDR3 loop: CASSSRASGEGQFY. Here the CDR3 DNA reads TGTGCCAGCAGCTCCCGAGCATCGGGAGAAGGGCAGTTCTAC. The chain employs TRBV7-9 and TRBJ2-1; TRBD2 might be the D (6 bases). V dropped 4 bases and J dropped 12 bases, with 19 bases sitting between them. CDR3 length: 14 amino acids. CDR1 SEHNR and CDR2 FQNEAQ come from the germline V gene (reference sequence).

This clonotype has only a few counts. The chain uses TRBV28 and TRBJ2-7; the D call may be TRBD1 or TRBD2 (6 bases each). Germline CDR1 and CDR2: MDHEN and SYDVKM. Trimming shortened V by 10 bases and J by 1 base, and 17 bases separated the two germline ends. CDR3 length: 14 residues. CDR3 residues: CATSRGVISYEQYV. In DNA form, the CDR3 reads TGTGCCACCTCAAGGGGGGTGATTTCCTACGAGCAGTACGTC.

As to this clonotype: This may come from a read error, since a much larger clone is one base off. CDR3 nucleotides: TGTGCCAGCAACGTATCCGGCGGATTGACGTCTCGGGATACGCAGTATTTT. Protein product: CASNVSGGLTSRDTQYF. The gene calls are TRBV9 and TRBJ2-3; D unclear. Germline values: CDR1 SGDLS, CDR2 YYNGEE. This CDR3 has 17 residues.

The V call is TRBV12-3 or TRBV12-4, the J call TRBJ2-1; 8 bases agree with TRBD2. Unmatched junction bases numbered 17, after V lost 6 bases and J lost 7 bases. The CDR3 loop spans 17 amino acids. As DNA, the CDR3 is TGTGCCAGCAGCCCCTCCGGGGTGGCGGGGGGTTATAATGAGCAGTTCTTC. Translating it yields CASSPSGVAGGYNEQFF.

A few counts support this clonotype. The rearrangement joins TRBV7-9 to TRBJ1-3, with D unresolved. CDR3 length: 11 amino acids. V lost 9 bases and J lost 3, with 6 bases in between. In germline, CDR1 is SEHNR, CDR2 FQNEAQ (reference sequence). The CDR3 nucleotides are TGTGCCAGAGCGTTTGGAAACACCATATATTTT. Protein sequence: CARAFGNTIYF.

A few counts support this clonotype. V usage is TRBV28 and J usage is TRBJ2-7; tentative D call: TRBD1 (6 bases). Trimming shortened V by 4 bases and J by 4 bases, and 17 bases separated the two germline ends. There are 15 residues in the CDR3. The germline V gene encodes CDR1 MDHEN and CDR2 SYDVKM. The CDR3 DNA sequence: TGTGCCAGCAGTTCGACCGGGCTACAGGGTTACGAGCAGTACGTC. Its translation: CASSSTGLQGYEQYV.

This clonotype was counted a few times. V and J are TRBV9 and TRBJ2-1, with TRBD1 matching over 7 bases. Germline trimming cut 3 bases from V and 3 bases from J; bases unmatched to any gene: 9. The CDR3 spans 16 residues. Germline CDR1 and CDR2: SGDLS and YYNGEE. CDR3 sequence: CASSARGDRNYNEQFF. The DNA for the CDR3 is TGTGCCAGCAGCGCCCGAGGGGACAGAAACTACAATGAGCAGTTCTTC.

This clonotype was observed a few times. The V and J genes are TRBV6-5 and TRBJ1-1; possibly TRBD1 for D (6 bases). Trimming cost V 5 bases and J 6 bases, with 16 bases left between them. The CDR3 runs to 14 residues. CDR1 is MNHEY and CDR2 is SVGAGI in the germline V gene. The CDR3 is CASSTGTTSPEAFF. CDR3 DNA: TGTGCCAGCAGTACCGGGACAACATCCCCTGAAGCTTTCTTT.

This clonotype has just a few counts. The chain employs TRBV27 and TRBJ2-7; D is possibly TRBD1 or TRBD2 (6 bases each). The CDR3 extends over 13 amino acids. Trimming stripped 10 bases from V and 0 bases from J, with 13 bases between. Germline-derived CDR1 and CDR2 are MNHEY and SMNVEV (reference sequence). The CDR3 DNA reads as TGTGCCACTGGGGGGCTTAGCTCCTACGAGCAGTACTTC. Amino acid sequence: CATGGLSSYEQYF.

Only a few counts were recorded for this clonotype. The chain has TRBV7-7 and TRBJ2-5; unclear D gene. Trimming removed 5 bases from V and 5 bases from J, with 12 bases in between. CDR3 length: 13 amino acids. The germline CDR1 and CDR2 sequences are SSHAT and FNYEAQ (reference sequence). This CDR3 is CASSPTRLETQYF. The CDR3 nucleotides read TGTGCCAGCAGCCCAACGAGGTTGGAGACCCAGTACTTC. Filled out from reference TRBV7-7 and TRBJ2-5, the complete variable domain reads GAGVSQSPRYKVTKRGQDVTLRCDPISSHATLYWYQQALGQGPEFLTYFNYEAQPDKSGLPSDRFSAERPEGSISTLTIQRTEQRDSAMYRCASSPTRLETQYFGPGTRLLVL.